A single sample gave rise to the 2 T cell receptor beta chains below, sequenced in a study of shared clonotypes between healthy human individuals. Profiling relied on immunoSEQ multiplex PCR, and the TCRdb table lists in-frame clones only, not all of them. The table has 1,400,000 or so clones, approximately 98.5% seen once; the top ten hold around 0.33%. The sequencing input was naive CD4+ T cells sorted from blood. The subset is: CD45RA+ positively selected. The receptors shown here come from a man in his thirties or forties in good health.

The V gene is TRBV6-5, the J gene TRBJ1-3, with a weak D call TRBD1 (5 bases). Germline V gene data show CDR1 as MNHEY and CDR2 as SVGAGI. CDR3 length: 15 residues. Trimming stripped 6 bases from V and 0 bases from J, with 12 bases between. CDR3 coding DNA: TGTGCCAGCAGGAAGACAGCCCCCTCTGGAAACACCATATATTTT. Residues: CASRKTAPSGNTIYF.

The chain combines TRBV11-2 with TRBJ2-7; no reliable D call. Per germline, CDR1 SGHAT and CDR2 FQNNGV. The CDR3 runs to 14 residues. V was shortened by 5 bases and J by 0 bases, with 11 bases between the two germline ends. CDR3 region: CASSQFGYSYEQYF. CDR3 coding DNA: TGTGCCAGCAGCCAATTCGGGTACTCCTACGAGCAGTACTTC. Drawing the rest from reference TRBV11-2 and TRBJ2-7, the complete variable domain is EAGVAQSPRYKIIEKRQSVAFWCNPISGHATLYWYQQILGQGPKLLIQFQNNGVVDDSQLPKDRFSAERLKGVDSTLKIQPAKLEDSAVYLCASSQFGYSYEQYFGPGTRLTVT.